This entry lists 31 T cell receptor beta chains sequenced from one sample in a study of blood T cell repertoires in COVID-19. Profiled with immunoSEQ multiplex PCR; TCRdb holds only in-frame clones, not every one. The table lists 68,000 or so clones, nearly 90% of them singletons. The sequenced material came from peripheral blood. The source is a woman aged 50 to 60 with COVID-19, enrolled during active disease.

The chain recombines TRBV11-2 with TRBJ2-2; D perhaps matches TRBD1 (6 bases). In germline, CDR1 is SGHAT, CDR2 FQNNGV. Trimming left V 3 bases short and J 7 bases short, with 18 bases between. The CDR3 length is 16 residues. CDR3 sequence reads: CASSFGWGRGVGELFF. The CDR3 DNA follows: TGTGCCAGCAGCTTTGGGTGGGGCAGGGGAGTCGGGGAGCTGTTTTTT.

V and J are TRBV5-6 and TRBJ2-1; TRBD2 matches at 10 bases. Germline V gives CDR1 SGHDT, CDR2 YYEEEE. The CDR3 length is 16 residues. V was clipped by 2 bases and J by 8 bases; unmatched bases: 10. The DNA of the CDR3 is TGTGCCAGCAGCTTTTCTAGCGGGAGCGTCTTAGATGAGCAGTTCTTC. Residues: CASSFSSGSVLDEQFF.

The chain uses TRBV30 and TRBJ2-2; 7 bases fit TRBD1. J gave up 0 bases and V 5 bases, and 3 bases lay outside the gene matches. The CDR3 extends over 14 amino acids. Germline loops: CDR1 GTSNPN, CDR2 SVGIG (reference sequence). The CDR3 region is CAWGQGANTGELFF. In nucleotides, the CDR3 is TGTGCCTGGGGGCAGGGGGCGAACACCGGGGAGCTGTTTTTT.

This chain joins TRBV5-4 and TRBJ2-7; 7 positions match TRBD2. Germline V gene sequence: CDR1 SGHNT, CDR2 YYREEE (reference sequence). This CDR3 has 13 amino acids. The junction had 2 bases not matched to a gene; V was cut back by 0 bases and J by 5 bases. The CDR3 DNA follows: TGTGCCAGCAGCTTGGGAGGGAGGGACGAGCAGTACTTC. Translated, it gives CASSLGGRDEQYF.

This clone occurred a few times. The chain couples TRBV30 to TRBJ2-4, with unresolved D. V gave up 2 bases and J gave up 0 bases, with 14 bases separating them. CDR3 length equals 16 residues. Germline-derived CDR1 and CDR2 are GTSNPN and SVGIG (reference sequence). The CDR3 region is CAWSPLTFLAKNIQYF. In nucleotides, the CDR3 is TGTGCCTGGAGTCCCCTAACGTTCCTAGCCAAAAACATTCAGTACTTC.

The chain links TRBV19 to TRBJ2-1; D remains ambiguous. Germline lookup yields CDR1 LNHDA and CDR2 SQIVND (reference sequence). The CDR3 runs 14 residues. Trimming removed 7 bases from V and 0 bases from J, with 10 bases in between. Here the CDR3 DNA reads TGTGCCAGTACCCCCGGAGACTCCTACAATGAGCAGTTCTTC. Translated, it gives CASTPGDSYNEQFF.

This chain connects TRBV6-1 to TRBJ2-3, with 10 bases lining up with TRBD2. V lost 0 bases to trimming and J lost 4 bases; unmatched junction nucleotides: 7. There are 17 residues in the CDR3. Germline V gives CDR1 MNHNS, CDR2 SASEGT. The CDR3, as DNA: TGTGCCAGCAGTGAAGCGGTGAGGAGCGGGAGGGCAGATACGCAGTATTTT. It translates to CASSEAVRSGRADTQYF.

The count of this clone is one. This chain connects TRBV28 to TRBJ2-1, with 14 bases aligning to TRBD2. CDR3 size: 15 residues. With 5 bases clipped from V and 10 bases from J, the junction kept 7 bases outside the gene matches. CDR1 is MDHEN, CDR2 SYDVKM, per germline. In nucleotides, the CDR3 is TGTGCCAGCAGTCTGACTAGCGGGAGGGTTAAGGAGCAGTTCTTC. It is translated as CASSLTSGRVKEQFF.

The chain has TRBV20-1 and TRBJ2-1; TRBD2 aligns across 7 bases. V shed 5 bases, J shed 9 bases, and the junction held 4 bases outside the gene matches. The germline V gene encodes CDR1 DFQATT and CDR2 SNEGSKA (reference sequence). The CDR3 has 11 amino acids. The CDR3 nucleotides read TGCAGTGCTTCCTGGGAGGGTGAGCAGTTCTTC. It translates to CSASWEGEQFF.

The rearrangement joins TRBV5-1 to TRBJ2-5; possibly TRBD2 for D (6 bases). CDR1 and CDR2 (germline): SGHRS, YFSETQ. The germline V and J ends were trimmed by 5 bases and 2 bases, with 16 bases remaining between them. The CDR3 consists of 15 residues. The CDR3 spells CASSSSATLQETQYF. The CDR3 nucleotides are TGCGCCAGCAGTTCTAGCGCTACGCTACAAGAGACCCAGTACTTC. The full variable domain, in which reference TRBV5-1 and TRBJ2-5 provide the parts outside the CDR3, is KAGVTQTPRYLIKTRGQQVTLSCSPISGHRSVSWYQQTPGQGLQFLFEYFSETQRNKGNFPGRFSGRQFSNSRSEMNVSTLELGDSALYLCASSSSATLQETQYFGPGTRLLVL.

The chain is built from TRBV6-5 and TRBJ1-6, with D hard to call. Germline V gene data show CDR1 as MNHEY and CDR2 as SVGAGI. The CDR3 contains 16 residues. The V gene lost 4 bases and the J gene lost 5 bases, with 15 bases spanning the gap. The CDR3 reads CASSLLIGSHNSPLHF. DNA for the CDR3: TGTGCCAGCAGTTTACTTATCGGGAGCCATAATTCACCCCTCCACTTT.

V gene TRBV3-1 (or the pseudogene TRBV3-2) combines with J gene TRBJ1-1; D unresolved. The V end was cut by 0 bases, the J end by 8 bases, with 16 bases between. The CDR3 runs 15 residues. CDR1 is LGHDT and CDR2 is YNNKEL in the germline V gene (reference sequence). The CDR3 sequence is CASSQDRGSGLEAFF. The CDR3 nucleotides are TGTGCCAGCAGCCAAGATCGTGGGAGCGGCCTCGAAGCTTTCTTT.

The gene calls are TRBV7-2 and TRBJ2-1, with 8 bases that match TRBD1. The length of the CDR3 is 16 residues. Trimming removed 1 base from V and 3 bases from J; junction bases left unmatched: 5. Germline V CDR1 and CDR2: SGHTA, FQGNSA. The CDR3: CASSLGTGQRYNEQFF. In DNA form, the CDR3 reads TGTGCCAGCAGCTTAGGGACAGGGCAACGCTACAATGAGCAGTTCTTC.

In this sample, this clone turned up once. The genes are TRBV19 and TRBJ2-5; 7 nucleotides match TRBD2. The CDR3 is 15 amino acids. V lost 5 bases, J lost 3 bases, and 9 bases stayed unmatched. Germline CDR1 reads LNHDA; CDR2 reads SQIVND (reference sequence). The DNA of the CDR3 is TGTGCCAGTAGTCCCCAACCTAGCGGAGAAGAGACCCAGTACTTC. Its protein product is CASSPQPSGEETQYF.

The rearrangement uses TRBV30 and TRBJ1-4; D not resolved. Trimming removed 2 bases from V and 5 bases from J, with 9 bases in between. This CDR3 is built from 13 residues. Looked up from germline, CDR1 is GTSNPN and CDR2 is SVGIG (reference sequence). The CDR3 sequence: CAWSREPNEKLFF. The CDR3 coding sequence is TGTGCCTGGAGTCGGGAGCCCAATGAAAAACTGTTTTTT.

CDR3 in amino acids: CASSGRGTQYF. The CDR3 DNA reads as TGTGCCAGCTCAGGGAGAGGTACGCAGTATTTT. V and J are TRBV18 and TRBJ2-3, with a tentative D call TRBD2 (5 bases). Germline CDR1 and CDR2: KGHSH and LQKENI. The CDR3 contains 11 residues. V was pared by 5 bases and J by 8 bases, with 8 bases between.

The chain is built from TRBV19 and TRBJ1-5; D is unresolved. V dropped 7 bases and J dropped 7 bases, with 11 bases sitting between them. From germline, CDR1 is LNHDA and CDR2 SQIVND (reference sequence). The CDR3 is 12 residues long. The CDR3 DNA sequence: TGTGCCAGTACCTCTTTTAAACAGCCCCAGCATTTT. It specifies CASTSFKQPQHF.

This clone has a single count. The genes are TRBV7-2 and TRBJ1-1, with a tentative D call TRBD1 (6 bases). Trimming pared 5 bases from V and 2 bases from J, leaving 9 bases between. Germline V gene sequence: CDR1 SGHTA, CDR2 FQGNSA. The CDR3 has 13 amino acids. The CDR3 loop reads CASSGQSNTEAFF. The CDR3 bases are TGTGCCAGCAGCGGACAGTCTAACACTGAAGCTTTCTTT.

The chain recombines TRBV7-8 with TRBJ2-1; no definite D call. V lost 2 bases and J lost 4, with 12 bases in between. The germline gives CDR1 SGHVS, CDR2 FQNEAQ. CDR3 size: 15 residues. CDR3: CASSLRGGLYNEQFF. For the CDR3, the DNA is TGTGCCAGCAGCTTAAGAGGTGGCTTGTACAATGAGCAGTTCTTC.

Only one count was recorded for this clone. The rearrangement uses TRBV6-4 and TRBJ2-1; the D gene is possibly TRBD2 (6 bases). The CDR3 runs 12 residues. The V gene's germline CDR1 is MRHNA and CDR2 SNTAGT. Trimming left V 4 bases short and J 9 bases short, with 10 bases between. In DNA, the CDR3 is TGTGCCAGCAGTGTCCAGGGAGGTGAGCAGTTCTTC. It translates to CASSVQGGEQFF.

This clone has only a few counts. The chain is built from TRBV14 and TRBJ2-7; tentatively, D is TRBD2 (6 bases). Germline V gene lookup returns CDR1 SGHDN and CDR2 FVKESK. This CDR3 is built from 14 residues. Trimming removed 1 base at V and 7 bases at J, with 14 bases between. The chain's CDR3 is CASSQVFGAGEQYF. In DNA, the CDR3 is TGTGCCAGCAGCCAAGTGTTTGGGGCGGGGGAGCAGTACTTC.

The count of this clone is one. V and J are TRBV15 and TRBJ2-3; 7 nucleotides align to TRBD2. There are 16 residues in the CDR3. The germline CDR1 and CDR2 sequences are LNHNV and YYDKDF (reference sequence). V lost 2 bases to trimming and J lost 4 bases; unmatched junction nucleotides: 9. CDR3 bases: TGTGCCACCAGCAGACTCGGGGGGAGTGGCGCAGATACGCAGTATTTT. This codes for CATSRLGGSGADTQYF.

This clone was seen a few times. V usage is TRBV28 and J usage is TRBJ1-5; TRBD1 matches at 7 bases. The junction had 5 bases not matched to a gene; V was cut back by 6 bases and J by 6 bases. Germline lookup yields CDR1 MDHEN and CDR2 SYDVKM. The CDR3 length is 13 residues. In nucleotides, the CDR3 is TGTGCCAGCAGCCCTTACAGGGGTCAGCCCCAGCATTTT. This sequence encodes CASSPYRGQPQHF.

The V call is TRBV19, the J call TRBJ2-1; TRBD2 matches at 11 bases. The germline gives CDR1 LNHDA, CDR2 SQIVND (reference sequence). Unmatched junction bases numbered 4, after V lost 3 bases and J lost 0 bases. The CDR3 runs to 17 residues. The chain's CDR3 is CASSMGLAAGSYNEQFF. The DNA of the CDR3 is TGTGCCAGTAGTATGGGACTAGCGGCCGGCTCCTACAATGAGCAGTTCTTC.

The rearrangement joins TRBV11-2 to TRBJ1-1; D remains unclear. Germline lookup yields CDR1 SGHAT and CDR2 FQNNGV. The CDR3 spans 12 residues. Trimming left V 3 bases short and J 2 bases short, with 4 bases between. This CDR3 reads CASSFPNTEAFF. The CDR3 DNA reads as TGTGCCAGCAGCTTCCCAAACACTGAAGCTTTCTTT.

CDR3 protein: CASSLREGNYGYTF. CDR3 DNA: TGTGCCAGCAGCTTACGGGAAGGGAACTATGGCTACACCTTC. The rearrangement links TRBV7-9 to TRBJ1-2; D gene unclear. The germline V and J ends were trimmed by 2 bases and 2 bases, with 9 bases remaining between them. The V gene's germline CDR1 is SEHNR and CDR2 FQNEAQ (reference sequence). The CDR3 has 14 residues.

The chain is built from TRBV28 and TRBJ2-2; a weak D match, TRBD1 (6 bases). CDR1 and CDR2 (germline): MDHEN, SYDVKM. This CDR3 comprises 16 residues. Deletions cut 2 bases from V and 0 bases from J, with 10 bases between. CDR3 residues: CASSLGGIANTGELFF. As DNA, the CDR3 is TGTGCCAGCAGTTTAGGGGGCATCGCGAACACCGGGGAGCTGTTTTTT. Using reference TRBV28 and TRBJ2-2 for the parts outside the CDR3, the full variable domain is DVKVTQSSRYLVKRTGEKVFLECVQDMDHENMFWYRQDPGLGLRLIYFSYDVKMKEKGDIPEGYSVSREKKERFSLILESASTNQTSMYLCASSLGGIANTGELFFGEGSRLTVL.

The V gene is TRBV25-1, the J gene TRBJ1-1; TRBD1 is a possible D gene (5 bases). V was pared by 8 bases and J by 5 bases, with 12 bases between. The CDR3 sequence is 12 residues long. Germline V gene sequence: CDR1 MGHDK, CDR2 SYGVNS. CDR3 region: CASAVGGTEAFF. In nucleotides, the CDR3 is TGTGCCAGCGCCGTGGGGGGGACTGAAGCTTTCTTT.

Written as DNA, the CDR3 is TGTGCCAGCAGCTTAGTAGGGGATCTCGAGCAGTACTTC. Translating it yields CASSLVGDLEQYF. The chain links TRBV7-2 to TRBJ2-7, with D tentatively TRBD1 (5 bases). This CDR3 spans 13 amino acids. The V gene lost 1 base and the J gene lost 6 bases, with 10 bases spanning the gap. The germline V gene has CDR1 SGHTA and CDR2 FQGNSA.

This sequence joins TRBV5-1 and TRBJ2-4, with D maybe TRBD1 (6 bases). The V end was cut by 4 bases, the J end by 9 bases, with 14 bases between. The CDR3 runs 13 residues. Germline V gene data show CDR1 as SGHRS and CDR2 as YFSETQ. CDR3 sequence (DNA): TGCGCCAGCAGCCCTTCAGGGGCCGCCATTCAGTACTTC. This sequence encodes CASSPSGAAIQYF.

The V and J genes are TRBV5-1 and TRBJ2-2; 12 bases fit TRBD2. V dropped 4 bases and J dropped 5; count of bases not matched to a gene: 6. This CDR3 comprises 16 residues. The V gene's germline CDR1 is SGHRS and CDR2 YFSETQ. CDR3 region: CASSANLAGGTGELFF. The CDR3 coding sequence is TGCGCCAGCAGCGCCAACCTAGCGGGAGGGACCGGGGAGCTGTTTTTT.